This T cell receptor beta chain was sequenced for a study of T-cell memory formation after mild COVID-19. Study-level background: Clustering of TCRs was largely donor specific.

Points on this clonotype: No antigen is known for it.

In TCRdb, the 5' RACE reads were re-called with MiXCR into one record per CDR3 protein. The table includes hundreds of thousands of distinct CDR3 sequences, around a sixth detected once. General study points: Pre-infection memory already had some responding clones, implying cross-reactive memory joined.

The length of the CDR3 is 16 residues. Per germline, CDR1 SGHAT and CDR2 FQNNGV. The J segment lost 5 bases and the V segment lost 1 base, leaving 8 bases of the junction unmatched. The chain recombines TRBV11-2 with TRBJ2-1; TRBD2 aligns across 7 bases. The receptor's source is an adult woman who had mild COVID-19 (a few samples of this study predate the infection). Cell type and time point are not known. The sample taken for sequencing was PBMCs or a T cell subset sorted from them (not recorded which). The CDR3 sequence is CASSLVAGVINNEQFF. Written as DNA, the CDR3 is TGTGCCAGCAGCTTAGTCGCGGGAGTGATTAACAATGAGCAGTTCTTC.